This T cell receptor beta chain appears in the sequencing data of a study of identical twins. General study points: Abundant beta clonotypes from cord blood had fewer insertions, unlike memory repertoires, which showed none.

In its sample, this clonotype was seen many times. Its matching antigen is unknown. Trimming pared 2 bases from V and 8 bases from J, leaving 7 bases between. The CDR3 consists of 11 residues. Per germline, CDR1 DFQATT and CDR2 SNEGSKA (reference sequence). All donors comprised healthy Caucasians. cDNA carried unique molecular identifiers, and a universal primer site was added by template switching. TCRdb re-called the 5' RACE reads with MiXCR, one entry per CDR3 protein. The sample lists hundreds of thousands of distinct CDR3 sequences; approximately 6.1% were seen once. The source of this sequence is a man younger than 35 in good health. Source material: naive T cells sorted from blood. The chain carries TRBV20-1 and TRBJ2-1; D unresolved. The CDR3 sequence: CSARRAHEQFF. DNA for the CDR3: TGCAGTGCTAGAAGGGCCCATGAGCAGTTCTTC.